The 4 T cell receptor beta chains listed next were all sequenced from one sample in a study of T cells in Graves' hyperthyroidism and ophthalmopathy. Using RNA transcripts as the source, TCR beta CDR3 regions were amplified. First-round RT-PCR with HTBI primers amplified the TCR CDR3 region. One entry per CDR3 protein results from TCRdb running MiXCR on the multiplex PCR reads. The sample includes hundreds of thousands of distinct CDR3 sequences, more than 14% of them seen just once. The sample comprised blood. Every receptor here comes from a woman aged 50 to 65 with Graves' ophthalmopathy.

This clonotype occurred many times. The chain's CDR3 is CSVETVYEQYF. The CDR3 DNA is TGCAGCGTGGAGACGGTATACGAGCAGTACTTC. This rearrangement joins TRBV29-1 to TRBJ2-7; D unclear. The CDR3 spans 11 residues. CDR1 is SQVTM and CDR2 is ANQGSEA in the germline V gene. The ends were cut back, 6 bases at V and 4 bases at J, with 10 bases in the middle.

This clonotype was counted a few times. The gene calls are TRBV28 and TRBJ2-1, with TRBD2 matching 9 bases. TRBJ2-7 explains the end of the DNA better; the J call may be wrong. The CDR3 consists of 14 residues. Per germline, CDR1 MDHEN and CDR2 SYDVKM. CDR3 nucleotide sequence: TGTGCCACCGAAATTTTAGCGGGAGTGAATGAGCAGTACTTC. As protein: CATEILAGVNEQYF.

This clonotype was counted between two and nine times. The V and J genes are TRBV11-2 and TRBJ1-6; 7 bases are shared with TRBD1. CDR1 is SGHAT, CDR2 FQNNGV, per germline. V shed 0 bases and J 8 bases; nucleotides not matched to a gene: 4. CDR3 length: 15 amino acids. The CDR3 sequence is CASSLEGQHYSPLHF. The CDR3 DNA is TGTGCCAGCAGCTTAGAGGGACAGCACTATTCACCCCTCCACTTT.

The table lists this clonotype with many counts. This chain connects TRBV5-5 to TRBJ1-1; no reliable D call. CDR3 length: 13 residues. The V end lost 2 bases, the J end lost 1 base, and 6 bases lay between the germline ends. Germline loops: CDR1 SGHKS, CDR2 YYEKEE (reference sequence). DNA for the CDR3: TGTGCCAGCAGCTTCACCTGGAACACTGAAGCTTTCTTT. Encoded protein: CASSFTWNTEAFF.